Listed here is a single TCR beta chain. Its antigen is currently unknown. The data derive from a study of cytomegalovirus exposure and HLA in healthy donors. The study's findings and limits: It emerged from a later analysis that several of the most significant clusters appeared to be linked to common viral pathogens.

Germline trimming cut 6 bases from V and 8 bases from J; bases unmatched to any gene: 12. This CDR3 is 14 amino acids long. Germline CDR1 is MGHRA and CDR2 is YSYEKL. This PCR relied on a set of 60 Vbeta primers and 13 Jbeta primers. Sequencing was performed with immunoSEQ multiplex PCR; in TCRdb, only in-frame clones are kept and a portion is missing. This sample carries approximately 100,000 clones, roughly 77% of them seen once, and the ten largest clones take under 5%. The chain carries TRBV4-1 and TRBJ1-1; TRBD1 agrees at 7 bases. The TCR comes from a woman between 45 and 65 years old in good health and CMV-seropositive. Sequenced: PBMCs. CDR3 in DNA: TGCGCCAGCAGTGGGGGGCGCAGGGGGGACGAAGCTTTCTTT. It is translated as CASSGGRRGDEAFF.